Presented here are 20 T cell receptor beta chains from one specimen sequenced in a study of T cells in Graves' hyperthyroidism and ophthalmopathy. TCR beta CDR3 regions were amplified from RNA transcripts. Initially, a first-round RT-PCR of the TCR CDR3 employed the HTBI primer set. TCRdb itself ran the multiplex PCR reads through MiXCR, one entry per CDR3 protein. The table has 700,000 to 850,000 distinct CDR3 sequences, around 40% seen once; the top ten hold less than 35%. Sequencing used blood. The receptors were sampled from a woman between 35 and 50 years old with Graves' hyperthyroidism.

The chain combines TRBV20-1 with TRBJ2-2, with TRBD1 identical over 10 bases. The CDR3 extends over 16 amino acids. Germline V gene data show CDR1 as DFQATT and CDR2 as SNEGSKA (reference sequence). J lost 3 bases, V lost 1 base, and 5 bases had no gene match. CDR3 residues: CSARVGQGTYTGELFF. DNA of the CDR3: TGCAGTGCTAGAGTGGGACAGGGGACATACACCGGGGAGCTGTTTTTT.

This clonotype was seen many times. DNA of the CDR3: TGTGCCATCAGTGAGTCGGTAGTTTACGAGCAGTACTTC. Its translation is CAISESVVYEQYF. This chain connects TRBV10-3 to TRBJ2-7; D not certain. The CDR3 covers 13 residues. Germline CDR1 is ENHRY and CDR2 is SYGVKD. Trimming stripped 0 bases from V and 4 bases from J, with 7 bases between.

The CDR3 nucleotides are TGCAGTGCAACCTCCGGGCCTAGCTCTGGAAACACCATATATTTT. Encoded protein: CSATSGPSSGNTIYF. V usage is TRBV20-1 and J usage is TRBJ1-3; D unresolved. The germline V gene encodes CDR1 DFQATT and CDR2 SNEGSKA (reference sequence). V was cut by 6 bases and J by 0 bases, with 15 bases left in between. The CDR3 contains 15 residues.

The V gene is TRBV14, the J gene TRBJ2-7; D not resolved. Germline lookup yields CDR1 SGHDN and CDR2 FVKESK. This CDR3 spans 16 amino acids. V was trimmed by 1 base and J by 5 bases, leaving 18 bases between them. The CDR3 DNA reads TGTGCCAGCAGCCAAGGGGTCACGTCAGGTTTGCACGAGCAGTACTTC. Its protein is CASSQGVTSGLHEQYF.

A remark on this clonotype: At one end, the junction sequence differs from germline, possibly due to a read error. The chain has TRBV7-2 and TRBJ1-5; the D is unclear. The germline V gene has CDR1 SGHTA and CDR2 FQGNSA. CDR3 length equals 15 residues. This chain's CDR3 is CASSLGRAVNQPQQF. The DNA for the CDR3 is TGTGCCAGCAGCTTAGGTCGGGCGGTCAATCAGCCCCAGCAATTT.

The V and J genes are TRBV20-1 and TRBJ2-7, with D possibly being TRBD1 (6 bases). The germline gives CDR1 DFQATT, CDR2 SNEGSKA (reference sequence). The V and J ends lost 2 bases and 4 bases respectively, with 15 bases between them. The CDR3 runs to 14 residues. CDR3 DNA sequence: TGCAGTGCTAGACTTCCGGGACACTCTTACGAGCAGTACTTC. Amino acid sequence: CSARLPGHSYEQYF.

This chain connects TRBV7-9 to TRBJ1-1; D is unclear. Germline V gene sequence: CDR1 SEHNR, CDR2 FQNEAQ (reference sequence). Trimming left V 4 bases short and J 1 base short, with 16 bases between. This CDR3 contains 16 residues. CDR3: CASSSSFLMGNTEAFF. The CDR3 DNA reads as TGTGCCAGCAGCTCCTCGTTCCTCATGGGGAACACTGAAGCTTTCTTT.

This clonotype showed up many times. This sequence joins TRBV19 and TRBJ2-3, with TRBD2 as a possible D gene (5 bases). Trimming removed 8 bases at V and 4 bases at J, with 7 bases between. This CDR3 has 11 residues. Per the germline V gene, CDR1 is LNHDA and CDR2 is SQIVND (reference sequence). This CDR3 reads CASGGADTQYF. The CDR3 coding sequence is TGTGCCAGTGGAGGTGCAGATACGCAGTATTTT.

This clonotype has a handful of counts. CDR3 in amino acids: CASSQDRHRGRPGGPEQYF. The CDR3 DNA follows: TGTGCCAGCAGCCAAGATAGGCACAGGGGGCGACCGGGAGGCCCCGAGCAGTACTTC. The chain joins TRBV14 to TRBJ2-7; 9 bases match TRBD1. Germline trimming cut 0 bases from V and 6 bases from J; bases unmatched to any gene: 18. The CDR3 is 19 amino acids. Per germline, CDR1 SGHDN and CDR2 FVKESK.

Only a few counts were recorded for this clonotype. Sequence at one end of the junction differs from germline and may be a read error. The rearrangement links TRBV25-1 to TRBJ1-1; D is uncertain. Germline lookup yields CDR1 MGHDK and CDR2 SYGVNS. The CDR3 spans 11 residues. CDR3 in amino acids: CAGRLDTEAFF. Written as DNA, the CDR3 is TGTGCCGGCAGGCTGGACACTGAAGCTTTCTTT.

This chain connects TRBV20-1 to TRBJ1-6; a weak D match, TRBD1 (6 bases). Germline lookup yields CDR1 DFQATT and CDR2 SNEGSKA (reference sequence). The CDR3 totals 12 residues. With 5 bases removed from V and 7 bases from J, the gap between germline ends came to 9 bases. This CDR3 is CSALQGNSPLHF. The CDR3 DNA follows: TGCAGTGCTCTCCAGGGGAATTCACCCCTCCACTTT.

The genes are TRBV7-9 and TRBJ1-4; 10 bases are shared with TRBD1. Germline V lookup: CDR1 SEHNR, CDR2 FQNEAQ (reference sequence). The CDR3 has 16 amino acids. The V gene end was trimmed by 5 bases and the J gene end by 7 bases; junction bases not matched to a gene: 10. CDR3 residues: CASSPVGTGDSEKLFF. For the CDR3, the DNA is TGTGCCAGCAGCCCTGTAGGGACAGGGGATTCTGAAAAACTGTTTTTT.

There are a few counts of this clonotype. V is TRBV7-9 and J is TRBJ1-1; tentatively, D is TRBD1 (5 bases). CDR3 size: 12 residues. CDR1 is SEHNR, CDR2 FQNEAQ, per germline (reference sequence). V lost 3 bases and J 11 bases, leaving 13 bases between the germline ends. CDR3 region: CASSLPGPGAFF. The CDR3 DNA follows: TGTGCCAGCAGCTTGCCGGGGCCCGGGGCTTTCTTT. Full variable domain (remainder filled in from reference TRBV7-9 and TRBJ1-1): DTGVSQNPRHKITKRGQNVTFRCDPISEHNRLYWYRQTLGQGPEFLTYFQNEAQLEKSRLLSDRFSAERPKGSFSTLEIQRTEQGDSAMYLCASSLPGPGAFFGQGTRLTVV.

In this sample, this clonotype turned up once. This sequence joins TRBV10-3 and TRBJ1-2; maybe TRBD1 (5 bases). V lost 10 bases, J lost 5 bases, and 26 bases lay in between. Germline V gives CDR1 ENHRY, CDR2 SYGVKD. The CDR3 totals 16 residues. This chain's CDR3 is CASSLDPGPYTYGYTF. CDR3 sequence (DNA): TGTGCCAGCAGCCTTGACCCGGGGCCGTACACTTATGGCTACACCTTC.

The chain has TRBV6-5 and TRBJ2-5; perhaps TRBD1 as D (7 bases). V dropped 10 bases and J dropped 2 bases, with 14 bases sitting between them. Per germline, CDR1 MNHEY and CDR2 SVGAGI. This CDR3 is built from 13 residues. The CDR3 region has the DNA TGTGCCACCCAGGGGGGATTTCAAGAGACCCAGTACTTC. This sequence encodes CATQGGFQETQYF.

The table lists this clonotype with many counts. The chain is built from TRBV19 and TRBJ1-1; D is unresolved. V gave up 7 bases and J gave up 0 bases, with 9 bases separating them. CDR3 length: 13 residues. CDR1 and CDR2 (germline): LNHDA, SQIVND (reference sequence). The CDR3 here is CASNWDVNTEAFF. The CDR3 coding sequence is TGTGCCAGTAATTGGGATGTGAACACTGAAGCTTTCTTT.

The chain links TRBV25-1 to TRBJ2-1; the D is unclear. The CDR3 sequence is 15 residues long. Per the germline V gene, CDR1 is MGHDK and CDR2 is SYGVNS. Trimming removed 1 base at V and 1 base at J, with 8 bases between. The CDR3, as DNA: TGTGCCAGCAGTGAATTATCCGGATCCTACAATGAGCAGTTCTTC. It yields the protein CASSELSGSYNEQFF.

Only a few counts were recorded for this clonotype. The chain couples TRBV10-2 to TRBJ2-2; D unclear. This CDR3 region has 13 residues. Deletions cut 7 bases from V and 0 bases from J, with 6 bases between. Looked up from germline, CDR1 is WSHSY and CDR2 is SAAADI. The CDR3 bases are TGCGCCAGCAAGACGGCGAACACCGGGGAGCTGTTTTTT. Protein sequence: CASKTANTGELFF.

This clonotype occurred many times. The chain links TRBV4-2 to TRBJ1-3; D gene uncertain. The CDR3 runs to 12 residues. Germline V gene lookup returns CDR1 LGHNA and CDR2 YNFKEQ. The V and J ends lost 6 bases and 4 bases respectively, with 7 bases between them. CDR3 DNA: TGTGCCAGCAGACGACTCGGAAACACCATATATTTT. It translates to CASRRLGNTIYF.

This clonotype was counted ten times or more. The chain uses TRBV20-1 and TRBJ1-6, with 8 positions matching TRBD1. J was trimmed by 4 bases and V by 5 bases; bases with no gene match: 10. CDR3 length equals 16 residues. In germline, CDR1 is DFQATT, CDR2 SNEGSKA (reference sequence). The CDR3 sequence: CSALEVTGGYNSPLHF. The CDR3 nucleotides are TGCAGTGCTTTAGAAGTAACAGGGGGATATAATTCACCCCTCCACTTT.